This record covers a single T cell receptor (beta chain). What it recognizes is unknown. The CDR3 is 13 amino acids. Germline V gene sequence: CDR1 WNHNN, CDR2 SYGVQD (reference sequence). Trimming at V came to 9 bases and at J to 4 bases, leaving 5 bases not matched to a gene. The data are from a study of shared clonotypes between healthy human individuals. Study observations and caveats: Apart from blood, nothing was sampled; tissue repertoires likely differ.

CD45RO+ cells went into CD8 memory alongside CCR7-negative CD45RA+ TemRA cells. Original processing notes: ImmunoSEQ gave junction-only sequences without quality scores, so filtering differed. Only in-frame clones appear in the TCRdb table, and some are missing; sequencing was by immunoSEQ multiplex PCR. For V, J and clone size, that table is used; D and trimming come from the DNA. The repertoire holds about 380,000 clones, about 96% seen once, with around 0.29% in the top ten. Sequenced material: memory CD8+ T cells sorted from blood. Subset indicated: CD45RO+ cells pooled with CCR7-negative TemRA cells. V gene TRBV10-1 combines with J gene TRBJ2-1; 8 bases match TRBD2. This receptor was taken from a man aged 25-40 years in good health. The CDR3 loop reads CASSSGSYNEQFF. CDR3 DNA: TGCGCCAGTTCCAGCGGGAGTTACAATGAGCAGTTCTTC.